One sample yielded the 30 T cell receptor beta chains listed below, sequenced in a study of blood T cell repertoires in COVID-19. Some clones are missing from TCRdb's copy, which holds only in-frame ones; the method was immunoSEQ multiplex PCR. The data show approximately 410,000 clones, roughly 89% seen once. What was sequenced was peripheral blood. The origin of the receptors is a woman aged 30 to 39 with active or convalescent COVID-19.

The gene calls are TRBV28 and TRBJ2-7; D call uncertain. The germline CDR1 and CDR2 sequences are MDHEN and SYDVKM. There are 11 residues in the CDR3. Trimming took 5 bases from V and 3 from J, leaving 5 bases between them. The CDR3 is CASSPLYEQYF. The CDR3 coding sequence is TGTGCCAGCAGTCCCCTCTACGAGCAGTACTTC.

The chain couples TRBV18 to TRBJ2-1; 11 bases align to TRBD2. The CDR3 is 18 residues long. Per germline, CDR1 KGHSH and CDR2 LQKENI. Trimming cost V 2 bases and J 0 bases; bases outside gene matches: 6. CDR3 in DNA: TGTGCCAGCTCACCAGGGACTAGCGGCATCTACTCCTACAATGAGCAGTTCTTC. Translating it yields CASSPGTSGIYSYNEQFF.

The chain recombines TRBV4-1 with TRBJ1-1; D remains unclear. Trimming removed 0 bases at V and 2 bases at J, with 10 bases between. Germline CDR1 is MGHRA and CDR2 is YSYEKL. The CDR3 spans 15 residues. CDR3 in DNA: TGCGCCAGCAGCCAAGACCTGACGGGAAACACTGAAGCTTTCTTT. Amino acids: CASSQDLTGNTEAFF.

The chain employs TRBV19 and TRBJ1-6; 9 bases match TRBD1. Unmatched junction bases numbered 4, after V lost 2 bases and J lost 5 bases. Germline V gene data show CDR1 as LNHDA and CDR2 as SQIVND (reference sequence). The CDR3 extends over 16 amino acids. The DNA for the CDR3 is TGTGCCAGTAGTATACTTGGACAGGGGAATAATTCACCCCTCCACTTT. This translates into CASSILGQGNNSPLHF.

The chain couples TRBV19 to TRBJ1-2; TRBD1 is a possible D gene (6 bases). The V gene lost 5 bases and the J gene lost 4 bases, with 14 bases spanning the gap. From germline, CDR1 is LNHDA and CDR2 SQIVND (reference sequence). This CDR3 is built from 14 residues. The CDR3 DNA sequence: TGTGCCAGTAGTTTCTCCTGGGACACCTATGGCTACACCTTC. Translating it yields CASSFSWDTYGYTF.

In nucleotides, the CDR3 is TGTGCCAGCAGCCCAACGGAGTCGGGGGTCGGAAACACCATATATTTT. Protein product: CASSPTESGVGNTIYF. This sequence joins TRBV7-8 and TRBJ1-3, with D possibly TRBD1 on 5 matching bases. The CDR3 totals 16 residues. The V end was cut by 5 bases, the J end by 4 bases, with 18 bases between. The germline V gene has CDR1 SGHVS and CDR2 FQNEAQ. Drawing the rest from reference TRBV7-8 and TRBJ1-3, the complete variable domain is GAGVSQSPRYKVAKRGQDVALRCDPISGHVSLFWYQQALGQGPEFLTYFQNEAQLDKSGLPSDRFFAERPEGSVSTLKIQRTQQEDSAVYLCASSPTESGVGNTIYFGEGSWLTVV.

The J gene is TRBJ2-7, the V gene TRBV27; 7 bases match TRBD1. The V gene end was trimmed by 5 bases and the J gene end by 0 bases; junction bases not matched to a gene: 7. The CDR3 totals 15 residues. CDR1 is MNHEY, CDR2 SMNVEV, per germline (reference sequence). Here the CDR3 DNA reads TGTGCCAGCAGTACGAAACAGGGGCCCTCCTACGAGCAGTACTTC. Translated, it gives CASSTKQGPSYEQYF.

V and J are TRBV18 and TRBJ1-4, with unresolved D. The CDR3 runs 14 residues. V was shortened by 0 bases and J by 8 bases, with 10 bases between the two germline ends. Germline V CDR1 and CDR2: KGHSH, LQKENI. The CDR3 DNA sequence: TGTGCCAGCTCACCACCGGGCAGCTTGGAAAAACTGTTTTTT. Encoded protein: CASSPPGSLEKLFF.

The chain couples TRBV6-5 to TRBJ1-5; 9 bases are a match to TRBD1. The CDR3 extends over 15 amino acids. V dropped 5 bases and J dropped 5; count of bases not matched to a gene: 7. Germline V CDR1 and CDR2: MNHEY, SVGAGI. CDR3 DNA sequence: TGTGCCAGCAGTAATGACAGGGGGTTTTATCAGCCCCAGCATTTT. Translating it yields CASSNDRGFYQPQHF.

This clone was seen just once. The J gene is TRBJ1-5, the V gene TRBV18, with TRBD1 identical over 9 bases. Trimming took 5 bases from V and 4 from J; bases not matched to a gene: 9. Germline CDR1 reads KGHSH; CDR2 reads LQKENI. The CDR3 runs 16 residues. The CDR3 nucleotides are TGTGCCAGCTCAGGAGCCGGGACAGGGTGGAATCAGCCCCAGCATTTT. Translated, it gives CASSGAGTGWNQPQHF.

The genes are TRBV19 and TRBJ2-6; no reliable D call. V was cut by 5 bases and J by 2 bases, with 4 bases left in between. CDR3 length: 13 residues. The V gene's germline CDR1 is LNHDA and CDR2 SQIVND (reference sequence). The CDR3 protein is CASSFAGANVLTF. CDR3 sequence (DNA): TGTGCCAGTAGTTTCGCTGGGGCCAACGTCCTGACTTTC.

This chain connects TRBV19 to TRBJ1-2; TRBD1 matches 9 bases. CDR3 length: 16 amino acids. CDR1 and CDR2 from the germline V gene are LNHDA and SQIVND (reference sequence). V shed 7 bases, J shed 7 bases, and the junction held 16 bases outside the gene matches. The CDR3 loop reads CASTNPRRTGDAGYTF. CDR3 bases: TGTGCCAGTACCAACCCCCGGAGGACAGGGGATGCTGGCTACACCTTC.

The J gene is TRBJ2-2, the V gene TRBV4-1; TRBD1 matches at 7 bases. Germline-derived CDR1 and CDR2 are MGHRA and YSYEKL. The CDR3 has 15 amino acids. With V trimmed by 2 bases and J by 5 bases, 5 bases remained unmatched. Here the CDR3 DNA reads TGCGCCAGCAGCCAACCGGGACAGTGGACCGGGGAGCTGTTTTTT. Protein product: CASSQPGQWTGELFF.

The rearrangement uses TRBV7-6 and TRBJ2-7; 10 bases are shared with TRBD1. V trimming: 5 bases; J trimming: 1 base; junction bases outside the gene matches: 5. The CDR3 covers 15 residues. Germline V gives CDR1 SGHVS, CDR2 FNYEAQ. CDR3 residues: CASSRGTGVSYEQYF. The CDR3 region has the DNA TGTGCCAGCAGCAGAGGGACAGGGGTATCCTACGAGCAGTACTTC.

This chain's CDR3 is CASRETGVSGYTF. The CDR3 DNA reads TGTGCCAGCAGGGAGACAGGGGTCTCTGGCTACACCTTC. The chain carries TRBV25-1 and TRBJ1-2, with TRBD1 matching 8 bases. Trimming removed 6 bases from V and 7 bases from J; junction bases left unmatched: 7. Germline V gene sequence: CDR1 MGHDK, CDR2 SYGVNS. CDR3 length: 13 residues.

The CDR3 is CASSPTSGNTGELFF. The DNA for the CDR3 is TGCGCCAGCAGCCCTACTAGCGGGAACACCGGGGAGCTGTTTTTT. V usage is TRBV5-1 and J usage is TRBJ2-2; 8 nucleotides match TRBD2. The CDR3 extends over 15 amino acids. In germline, CDR1 is SGHRS, CDR2 YFSETQ. After removal of 4 bases from V and 1 base from J, the junction contained 3 bases not matched to a gene.

This clone was counted a few times. V usage is TRBV10-2 and J usage is TRBJ2-1; TRBD2 aligns across 9 bases. This CDR3 is built from 14 residues. CDR1 WSHSY and CDR2 SAAADI come from the germline V gene. Trimming took 6 bases from V and 5 from J; bases not matched to a gene: 5. This CDR3 reads CASRKAGGDNEQFF. The CDR3 DNA reads TGCGCCAGCAGAAAAGCGGGGGGAGACAATGAGCAGTTCTTC.

The chain uses TRBV19 and TRBJ2-5; TRBD2 matches 8 bases. CDR1 is LNHDA and CDR2 is SQIVND in the germline V gene (reference sequence). This CDR3 contains 15 residues. The V and J ends lost 7 bases and 4 bases, in that order; junction bases with no gene match: 11. The CDR3 DNA reads TGTGCCAGTAAATCAGCGGGGGCCCTGGGAGAGACCCAGTACTTC. Amino acid sequence: CASKSAGALGETQYF.

The rearrangement uses TRBV12-3 or TRBV12-4 and TRBJ1-3; D not resolved. Trimming cost V 5 bases and J 4 bases, with 6 bases left between them. The CDR3 has 12 residues. CDR3 residues: CASSAGGNTIYF. DNA for the CDR3: TGTGCCAGCAGTGCGGGGGGAAACACCATATATTTT.

J is TRBJ1-2 and V is TRBV4-1; TRBD1 agrees at 10 bases. V lost 1 base, J lost 7 bases, and 6 bases stayed unmatched. The CDR3 is made up of 15 amino acids. Germline CDR1 is MGHRA and CDR2 is YSYEKL. CDR3 residues: CASSQGQGASPGYTF. CDR3 coding DNA: TGCGCCAGCAGCCAAGGACAGGGGGCGTCACCTGGCTACACCTTC.

The rearrangement links TRBV7-2 to TRBJ2-3; 14 bases align to TRBD2. This CDR3 has 18 residues. Unmatched junction bases numbered 9, after V lost 1 base and J lost 6 bases. Germline V gene lookup returns CDR1 SGHTA and CDR2 FQGNSA. This CDR3 reads CASSLDSGLAGVGDTQYF. The CDR3 coding sequence is TGTGCCAGCAGCTTAGATTCGGGACTAGCGGGAGTTGGGGATACGCAGTATTTT.

This clone is a singleton in its sample. The rearrangement uses TRBV19 and TRBJ2-2; D possibly corresponds to TRBD2 (5 bases). The germline V gene has CDR1 LNHDA and CDR2 SQIVND (reference sequence). This CDR3 has 15 residues. Trimming removed 1 base from V and 2 bases from J, with 8 bases in between. In DNA, the CDR3 is TGTGCCAGTAGTATAGCGGGGTATAACACCGGGGAGCTGTTTTTT. Its translation: CASSIAGYNTGELFF.

V is TRBV13 and J is TRBJ2-7; 10 bases map to TRBD1. Per the germline V gene, CDR1 is PRHDT and CDR2 is FYEKMQ (reference sequence). The J segment lost 7 bases and the V segment lost 1 base, leaving 7 bases of the junction unmatched. This CDR3 comprises 15 residues. CDR3 region: CASSLADRGGREQYF. CDR3 coding DNA: TGTGCCAGCAGCTTAGCGGACAGGGGGGGAAGGGAGCAGTACTTC.

The J gene is TRBJ1-2, the V gene TRBV2, with D possibly being TRBD1 (6 bases). The germline gives CDR1 SNHLY, CDR2 FYNNEI. The CDR3 is 11 amino acids. Trimming took off 6 bases at V and 4 bases at J, with 6 bases between the two ends. The CDR3 coding sequence is TGTGCCAGCAGAGGGGGCTATGGCTACACCTTC. Its protein product is CASRGGYGYTF.

The genes are TRBV2 and TRBJ2-2; 9 bases map to TRBD2. V was pared by 4 bases and J by 5 bases, with 8 bases of the junction left unmatched. Germline CDR1 is SNHLY and CDR2 is FYNNEI. The CDR3 consists of 16 residues. The CDR3 region has the DNA TGTGCCAGCAGTGGACTAGCGGAGCAAAGGACCGGGGAGCTGTTTTTT. Translation gives CASSGLAEQRTGELFF.

This clone was counted once. The J gene is TRBJ2-7, the V gene TRBV5-4; 8 bases align to TRBD1. Germline trimming cut 1 base from V and 5 bases from J; bases unmatched to any gene: 5. CDR3 length equals 14 residues. The germline V gene encodes CDR1 SGHNT and CDR2 YYREEE (reference sequence). The CDR3 is CASSLLGQVNEQYF. In DNA, the CDR3 is TGTGCCAGCAGCTTGTTGGGACAGGTGAACGAGCAGTACTTC.

This chain links TRBV5-1 with TRBJ1-1; 8 bases align to TRBD1. The CDR3 loop spans 13 amino acids. V was clipped by 4 bases and J by 8 bases; unmatched bases: 7. In germline, CDR1 is SGHRS, CDR2 YFSETQ. The CDR3, as DNA: TGCGCCAGCAGCACCGGACAGGGTTCAGAAGCTTTCTTT. Its protein is CASSTGQGSEAFF.

The chain carries TRBV4-2 and TRBJ2-7, with 11 bases identical to TRBD2. The CDR3 loop spans 16 amino acids. J gave up 2 bases and V 7 bases, and 10 bases lay outside the gene matches. The V gene's germline CDR1 is LGHNA and CDR2 YNFKEQ. The CDR3 region is CASTPHLAGGTYEQYF. The CDR3 region has the DNA TGTGCCAGCACCCCCCATTTAGCGGGAGGGACCTACGAGCAGTACTTC.

The chain recombines TRBV11-3 with TRBJ1-2, with TRBD1 identical over 8 bases. The CDR3 has 13 amino acids. Trimming cost V 5 bases and J 8 bases; bases outside gene matches: 7. CDR1 and CDR2 (germline): SGHNT, YENEEA. CDR3 protein: CASSSGQGDGYTF. The CDR3 DNA follows: TGTGCCAGCAGCAGTGGACAGGGCGACGGCTACACCTTC. The whole variable domain, filled in from reference TRBV11-3 and TRBJ1-2, reads EAGVVQSPRYKIIEKKQPVAFWCNPISGHNTLYWYLQNLGQGPELLIRYENEEAVDDSQLPKDRFSAERLKGVDSTLKIQPAELGDSAVYLCASSSGQGDGYTFGSGTRLTVV.

This chain joins TRBV2 and TRBJ1-1; D perhaps matches TRBD1 (6 bases). CDR1 and CDR2 from the germline V gene are SNHLY and FYNNEI. Trimming took off 0 bases at V and 2 bases at J, with 13 bases between the two ends. This CDR3 is 16 amino acids long. CDR3 in amino acids: CASSEASRGRNTEAFF. The CDR3 DNA is TGTGCCAGCAGTGAAGCCTCCAGGGGCAGAAACACTGAAGCTTTCTTT.